This record concerns one T cell receptor (beta chain) sequence. This record belongs to a study of blood T cells in healthy people across ages. Primers used in a second PCR of about 6 to 11 cycles were a sample-barcoded 5' primer and a J-beta primer mix. Template switching added a 12-random-nucleotide identifier to every cDNA molecule. TCRdb passed the 5' RACE reads through MiXCR, listing each CDR3 protein once. The sample has 1.4 million or so distinct CDR3 sequences, approximately 43% seen once; the top ten hold about 4%. Germline values: CDR1 SGHTA, CDR2 FQGNSA. With 0 bases removed from V and 6 bases from J, the gap between germline ends came to 9 bases. The length of the CDR3 is 13 residues. Isolation yielded PBMCs, at least 7 million per sample, in every case.

This chain links TRBV7-2 with TRBJ2-7, with D maybe TRBD2 (5 bases). The sequencing input was blood. This sequence was found in a woman younger than 35 in good health. The chain's CDR3 is CASSLARLAEQYF. CDR3 sequence (DNA): TGTGCCAGCAGCTTAGCGCGCCTAGCCGAGCAGTACTTC.